Below, 12 T cell receptor beta chains from the same sample are listed, as sequenced in a study of shared clonotypes between healthy human individuals. This table comes from immunoSEQ multiplex PCR, and its TCRdb copy is limited to in-frame clones, with some not included. This sample has 950,000 to 1,100,000 clones, with 75% to 85% found just once. Sequencing was done on a sample of memory CD4+ T cells from PBMCs. Specified subset: CD45RA-negative fraction. The receptor source for this set is a young man in good health. Some clones in this sample may be carry-over from other donors' samples.

This clone is a singleton in its sample. The CDR3 region is CASSPADGIADTQYF. CDR3 in DNA: TGTGCCAGCTCCCCGGCCGACGGGATCGCAGATACGCAGTATTTT. The chain carries TRBV18 and TRBJ2-3; TRBD2 might be the D (5 bases). Between the trimmed V and J ends, which lost 6 bases and 4 bases, there was a span of 17 bases. In germline, CDR1 is KGHSH, CDR2 LQKENI. CDR3 length: 15 amino acids. The variable domain in full, completed from reference TRBV18 and TRBJ2-3, reads NAGVMQNPRHLVRRRGQEARLRCSPMKGHSHVYWYRQLPEEGLKFMVYLQKENIIDESGMPKERFSAEFPKEGPSILRIQQVVRGDSAAYFCASSPADGIADTQYFGPGTRLTVL.

In the case of this clone: A single base separates this from a much larger clone, so it may be a read error. This chain joins TRBV28 and TRBJ2-7, with 10 bases fitting TRBD1. The CDR3 is made up of 15 amino acids. Looked up from germline, CDR1 is MDHEN and CDR2 is SYDVKM. Germline trimming cut 4 bases from V and 3 bases from J; bases unmatched to any gene: 6. CDR3 protein: CASSSPGQGVYEQYF. The CDR3 DNA sequence: TGTGCCAGCAGTTCCCCTGGACAGGGGGTCTACGAGCAGTACTTC.

The chain carries TRBV10-1 and TRBJ2-7, with D tentatively TRBD1 (6 bases). V shed 5 bases and J shed 2 bases, with 10 bases lying between them. This CDR3 has 13 amino acids. The germline CDR1 and CDR2 sequences are WNHNN and SYGVQD (reference sequence). The CDR3 DNA reads as TGCGCCAGCAGTACGGACAGCCCCTACGAGCAGTACTTC. Residues: CASSTDSPYEQYF.

This clone was found once. The chain has TRBV7-2 and TRBJ1-3; the D is unclear. The CDR3 is 15 residues long. Germline V gene lookup returns CDR1 SGHTA and CDR2 FQGNSA. Trimming shortened V by 2 bases and J by 5 bases, and 13 bases separated the two germline ends. In DNA, the CDR3 is TGTGCCAGCAGCTTAACCAGCCGCTTAAGAAACACCATATATTTT. This codes for CASSLTSRLRNTIYF.

The V and J genes are TRBV10-3 and TRBJ2-1; 12 bases align to TRBD2. The CDR3 has 16 amino acids. V lost 4 bases to trimming and J lost 4 bases; unmatched junction nucleotides: 5. Germline assignment: CDR1 ENHRY and CDR2 SYGVKD. CDR3 residues: CAISGRTSGMYNEQFF. For the CDR3, the DNA is TGTGCCATCAGTGGCCGGACTAGCGGGATGTACAATGAGCAGTTCTTC.

Only a few counts were recorded for this clone. The chain couples TRBV5-6 to TRBJ2-2, with 10 bases lining up with TRBD1. CDR1 and CDR2 (germline): SGHDT, YYEEEE. The CDR3 runs 14 residues. V shed 2 bases, J shed 7 bases, and the junction held 2 bases outside the gene matches. CDR3 coding DNA: TGTGCCAGCAGCTTTGGGACAGGGGACGGGGAGCTGTTTTTT. Protein sequence: CASSFGTGDGELFF.

The chain employs TRBV25-1 and TRBJ2-1; 7 bases align to TRBD2. The CDR3 is 15 amino acids. CDR1 is MGHDK and CDR2 is SYGVNS in the germline V gene. V lost 3 bases and J lost 2; bases outside the gene matches: 4. The chain's CDR3 is CASSDMAGAYNEQFF. In nucleotides, the CDR3 is TGTGCCAGCAGTGACATGGCGGGGGCCTACAATGAGCAGTTCTTC.

The V gene is TRBV5-1, the J gene TRBJ1-5; D possibly corresponds to TRBD1 (5 bases). Germline assignment: CDR1 SGHRS and CDR2 YFSETQ. The CDR3 is 15 amino acids. V lost 0 bases and J lost 6, with 13 bases in between. The CDR3 nucleotides read TGCGCCAGCAGCTTGGCCCCAGGGTTCCCTCAGCCCCAGCATTTT. This gives the protein CASSLAPGFPQPQHF.

The J gene is TRBJ2-2, the V gene TRBV5-6, with unresolved D. The CDR3 is made up of 16 amino acids. Trimming cost V 4 bases and J 3 bases, with 16 bases left between them. Looked up from germline, CDR1 is SGHDT and CDR2 is YYEEEE. The CDR3 nucleotides read TGTGCCAGCAGCGACGCTGGCTACGGATACACCGGGGAGCTGTTTTTT. Translation gives CASSDAGYGYTGELFF.

The chain is built from TRBV19 and TRBJ1-2; D possibly corresponds to TRBD1 (6 bases). Germline CDR1 is LNHDA and CDR2 is SQIVND (reference sequence). The CDR3 runs 18 residues. Trimming cost V 3 bases and J 3 bases, with 23 bases left between them. The DNA for the CDR3 is TGTGCCAGTAGTATCCGCTTAGGAACAGGAGAGGGGGACTATGGCTACACCTTC. Protein sequence: CASSIRLGTGEGDYGYTF.

This sequence joins TRBV18 and TRBJ2-1; the match to TRBD1 covers 12 bases. The V segment lost 2 bases and the J segment 8 bases; nucleotides outside the gene matches: 4. The CDR3 sequence is 15 residues long. The germline V gene has CDR1 KGHSH and CDR2 LQKENI. Here the CDR3 reads CASSPGTGGWDEQFF. DNA for the CDR3: TGTGCCAGCTCACCAGGGACAGGGGGCTGGGATGAGCAGTTCTTC.

A remark on this clone: The junction departs from the called germline gene at one end, perhaps through a read error. V gene TRBV27 combines with J gene TRBJ2-7; D may be TRBD2 (6 bases). The CDR3 has 14 amino acids. The V gene's germline CDR1 is MNHEY and CDR2 SMNVEV (reference sequence). The CDR3 spells CASTSEGSPREQHF. The DNA of the CDR3 is TGTGCCAGCACCTCGGAGGGCTCCCCCAGGGAGCAGCACTTC.